The clone carrying this T cell receptor beta chain was counted a few times. The antigen is not known. The record originates from a study of T cell responses to AZD1222 COVID-19 vaccine. Regarding the study as a whole: Repertoires in all cases were sampled only once the peak T cell response had passed. The sample set comprised mostly white British donors with more females, and clonal diversity was possibly underestimated.

The CDR3 totals 17 residues. CDR1 is MRHNA, CDR2 SNTAGT, per germline. V was trimmed by 0 bases and J by 7 bases, leaving 21 bases between them. Measured with immunoSEQ multiplex PCR; TCRdb has only the in-frame clones, and not every one. The repertoire holds tens of thousands of clones, with roughly 84% as singletons. The starting material was peripheral blood, obtained on day 0 of MenACWY control vaccination. This clonotype originated in an adult in good health. V gene TRBV6-4 combines with J gene TRBJ1-2, with D unresolved. The CDR3 spells CASSDSIRSGPRGGYTF. The CDR3 DNA follows: TGTGCCAGCAGTGACTCGATACGCTCAGGCCCTCGGGGTGGCTACACCTTC.